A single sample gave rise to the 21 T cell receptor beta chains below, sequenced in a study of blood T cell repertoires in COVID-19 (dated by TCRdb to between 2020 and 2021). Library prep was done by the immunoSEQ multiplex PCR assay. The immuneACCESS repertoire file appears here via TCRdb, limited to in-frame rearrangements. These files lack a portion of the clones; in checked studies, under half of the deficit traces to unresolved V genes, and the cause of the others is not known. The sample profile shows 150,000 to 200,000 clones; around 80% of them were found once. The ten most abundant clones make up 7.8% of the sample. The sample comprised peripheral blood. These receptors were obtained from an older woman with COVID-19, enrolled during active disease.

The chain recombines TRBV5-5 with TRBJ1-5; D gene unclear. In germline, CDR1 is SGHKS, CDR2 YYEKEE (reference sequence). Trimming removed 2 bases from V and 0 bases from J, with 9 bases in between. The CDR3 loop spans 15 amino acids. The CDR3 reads CASSFSADSNQPQHF. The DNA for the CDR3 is TGTGCCAGCAGCTTTTCCGCGGATAGCAATCAGCCCCAGCATTTT.

CDR3 protein: CASSLGQPTDTQYF. CDR3 in DNA: TGTGCCAGCAGCCTGGGACAGCCCACAGATACGCAGTATTTT. The chain combines TRBV7-3 with TRBJ2-3; 7 bases are a match to TRBD1. Germline CDR1 is SGHTA and CDR2 is FQGTGA. This CDR3 is built from 14 residues. Trimming took 5 bases from V and 2 from J; bases not matched to a gene: 4.

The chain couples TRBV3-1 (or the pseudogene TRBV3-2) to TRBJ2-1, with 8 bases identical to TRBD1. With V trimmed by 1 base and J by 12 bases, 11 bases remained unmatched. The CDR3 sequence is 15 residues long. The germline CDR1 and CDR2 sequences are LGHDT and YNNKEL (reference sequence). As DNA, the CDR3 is TGTGCCAGCAGCCAAGGGACAGGGAGTACAAGAGGGCAGTTCTTC. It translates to CASSQGTGSTRGQFF.

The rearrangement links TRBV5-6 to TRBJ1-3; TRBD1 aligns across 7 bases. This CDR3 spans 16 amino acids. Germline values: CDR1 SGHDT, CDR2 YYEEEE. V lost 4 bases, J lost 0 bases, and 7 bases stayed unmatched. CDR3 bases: TGTGCCAGCAGCCCGAGGGGGCCGGACTCTGGAAACACCATATATTTT. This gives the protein CASSPRGPDSGNTIYF.

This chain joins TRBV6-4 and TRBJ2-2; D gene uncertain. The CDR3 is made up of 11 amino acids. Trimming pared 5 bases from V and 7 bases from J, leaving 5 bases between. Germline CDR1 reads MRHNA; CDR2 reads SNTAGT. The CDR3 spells CASSSVGELFF. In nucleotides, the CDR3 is TGTGCCAGCAGTTCGGTCGGGGAGCTGTTTTTT.

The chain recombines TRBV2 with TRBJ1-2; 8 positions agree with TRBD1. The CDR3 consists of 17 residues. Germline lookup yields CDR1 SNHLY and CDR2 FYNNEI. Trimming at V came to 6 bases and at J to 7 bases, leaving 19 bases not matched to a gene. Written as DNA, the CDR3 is TGTGCCAGCAGCAGTACCCATTCAGGGACAGGCCTGAGTGGCTACACCTTC. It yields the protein CASSSTHSGTGLSGYTF.

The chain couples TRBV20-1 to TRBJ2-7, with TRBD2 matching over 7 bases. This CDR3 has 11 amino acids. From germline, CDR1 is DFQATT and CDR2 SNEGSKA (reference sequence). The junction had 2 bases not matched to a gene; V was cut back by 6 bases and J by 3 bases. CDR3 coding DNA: TGCAGTGCGGGGGGGGACTACGAGCAGTACTTC. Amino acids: CSAGGDYEQYF.

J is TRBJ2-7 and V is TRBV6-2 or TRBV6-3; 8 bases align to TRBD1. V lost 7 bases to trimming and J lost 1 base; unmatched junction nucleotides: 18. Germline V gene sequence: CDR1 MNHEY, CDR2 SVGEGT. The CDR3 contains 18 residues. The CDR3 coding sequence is TGTGCCAGCACCCCCCACCGGGGACAGGTCCTTTGGTCCTACGAGCAGTACTTC. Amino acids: CASTPHRGQVLWSYEQYF.

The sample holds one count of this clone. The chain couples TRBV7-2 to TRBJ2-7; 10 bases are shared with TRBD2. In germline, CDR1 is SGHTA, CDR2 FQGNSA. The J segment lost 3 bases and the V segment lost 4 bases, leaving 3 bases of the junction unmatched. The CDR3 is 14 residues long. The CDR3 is CASSWQREGYEQYF. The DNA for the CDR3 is TGTGCCAGCAGCTGGCAGCGGGAGGGCTACGAGCAGTACTTC.

The CDR3 loop is CASSSHPPTSGVTDTQYF. As DNA, the CDR3 is TGTGCCAGTAGTTCCCACCCCCCGACTAGCGGGGTCACAGATACGCAGTATTTT. V is TRBV19 and J is TRBJ2-3; 11 positions match TRBD2. Germline assignment: CDR1 LNHDA and CDR2 SQIVND (reference sequence). The CDR3 is 18 amino acids. Trimming cost V 5 bases and J 2 bases; bases outside gene matches: 12.

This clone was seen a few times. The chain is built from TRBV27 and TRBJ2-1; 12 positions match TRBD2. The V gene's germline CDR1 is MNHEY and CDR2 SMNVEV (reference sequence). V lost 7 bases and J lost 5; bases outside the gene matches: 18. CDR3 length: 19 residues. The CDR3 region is CASTRWLAGGPSDHNEQFF. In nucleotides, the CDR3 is TGTGCCAGCACACGGTGGCTAGCGGGAGGGCCCTCCGACCACAATGAGCAGTTCTTC.

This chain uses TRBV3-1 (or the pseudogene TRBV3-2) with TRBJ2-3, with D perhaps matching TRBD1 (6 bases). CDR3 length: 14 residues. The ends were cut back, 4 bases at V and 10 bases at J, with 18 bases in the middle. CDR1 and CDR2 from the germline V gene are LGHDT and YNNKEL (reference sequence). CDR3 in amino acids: CASSPATGYEAQYF. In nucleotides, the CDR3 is TGTGCCAGCAGCCCCGCTACAGGGTACGAGGCGCAGTATTTT.

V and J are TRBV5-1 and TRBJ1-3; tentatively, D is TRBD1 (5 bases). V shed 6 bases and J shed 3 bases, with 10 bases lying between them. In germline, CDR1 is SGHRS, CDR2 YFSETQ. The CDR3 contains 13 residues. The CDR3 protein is CASTGSFGNTIYF. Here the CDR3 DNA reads TGCGCCAGCACAGGGTCATTTGGAAACACCATATATTTT.

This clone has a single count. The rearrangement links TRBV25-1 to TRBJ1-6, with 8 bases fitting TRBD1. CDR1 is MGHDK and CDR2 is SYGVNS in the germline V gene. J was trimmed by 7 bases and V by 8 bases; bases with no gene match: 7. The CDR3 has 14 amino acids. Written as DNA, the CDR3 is TGTGCCAGCCGAGGACAGGGTCTAAATTCACCCCTCCACTTT. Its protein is CASRGQGLNSPLHF.

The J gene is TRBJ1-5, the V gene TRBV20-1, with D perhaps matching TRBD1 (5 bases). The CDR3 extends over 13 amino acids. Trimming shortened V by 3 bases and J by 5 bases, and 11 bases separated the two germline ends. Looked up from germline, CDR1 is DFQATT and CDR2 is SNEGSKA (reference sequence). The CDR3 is CSASSRAYQPQHF. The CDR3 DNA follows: TGCAGTGCTAGTAGCAGGGCGTATCAGCCCCAGCATTTT.

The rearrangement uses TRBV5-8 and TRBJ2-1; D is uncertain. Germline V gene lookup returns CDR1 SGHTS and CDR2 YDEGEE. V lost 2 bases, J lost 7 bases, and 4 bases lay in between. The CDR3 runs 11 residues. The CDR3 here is CASSFKNEQFF. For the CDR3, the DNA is TGTGCCAGCAGCTTTAAAAATGAGCAGTTCTTC.

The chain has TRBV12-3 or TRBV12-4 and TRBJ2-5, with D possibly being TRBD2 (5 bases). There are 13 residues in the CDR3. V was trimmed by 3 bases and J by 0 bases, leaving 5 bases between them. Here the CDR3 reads CASSFGNQETQYF. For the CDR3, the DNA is TGTGCCAGCAGTTTCGGGAACCAAGAGACCCAGTACTTC.

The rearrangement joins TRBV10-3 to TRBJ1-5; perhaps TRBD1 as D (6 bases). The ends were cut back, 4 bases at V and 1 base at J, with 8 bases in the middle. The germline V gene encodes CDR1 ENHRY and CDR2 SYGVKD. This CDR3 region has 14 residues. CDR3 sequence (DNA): TGTGCCATCAGTGTAGGGGGAAGCAATCAGCCCCAGCATTTT. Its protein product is CAISVGGSNQPQHF.

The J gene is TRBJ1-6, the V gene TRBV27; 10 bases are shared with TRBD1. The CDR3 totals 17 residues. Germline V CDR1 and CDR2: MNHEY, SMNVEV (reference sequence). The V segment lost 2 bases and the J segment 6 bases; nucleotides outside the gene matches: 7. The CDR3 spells CASSLGGTGVGNSPLHF. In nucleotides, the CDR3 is TGTGCCAGCAGTTTAGGAGGGACAGGGGTCGGTAATTCACCCCTCCACTTT.

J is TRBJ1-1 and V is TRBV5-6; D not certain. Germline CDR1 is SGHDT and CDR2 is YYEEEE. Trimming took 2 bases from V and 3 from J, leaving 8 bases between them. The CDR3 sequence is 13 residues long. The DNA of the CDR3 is TGTGCCAGCAGCTTTAGTTATGACACTGAAGCTTTCTTT. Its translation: CASSFSYDTEAFF.

The CDR3 nucleotides are TGTGCCAGTAGCCCACTCCTTTCGATACGGGACAGGAACACCGGGGAGCTGTTTTTT. This codes for CASSPLLSIRDRNTGELFF. The rearrangement links TRBV19 to TRBJ2-2; 7 bases match TRBD1. Losses at the gene ends were 6 bases for V and 1 base for J; bases not matched to a gene: 17. The germline CDR1 and CDR2 sequences are LNHDA and SQIVND (reference sequence). The CDR3 is made up of 19 amino acids.